Presented here are 3 T cell receptor beta chains from one specimen sequenced in a study of T cell changes during pregnancy in multiple sclerosis. Sequencing was performed with immunoSEQ multiplex PCR; in TCRdb, only in-frame clones are kept and a portion is missing. The sample gives roughly 35,000 clones, roughly 88% of which show up once; 1.2% is in the top ten. The sequenced sample was CD4+ T cells from peripheral blood mononuclear cells, obtained before pregnancy. The source of these receptors is a female donor with multiple sclerosis, enrolled in a pregnancy study.

The chain employs TRBV5-4 and TRBJ2-5, with 8 positions matching TRBD2. CDR1 and CDR2 from the germline V gene are SGHNT and YYREEE (reference sequence). The ends lost 2 bases at V and 4 bases at J; junction bases unmatched: 7. The CDR3 loop spans 15 amino acids. The CDR3 bases are TGTGCCAGCAGCTTCCCTCCCGGGACTAGAGAGACCCAGTACTTC. It translates to CASSFPPGTRETQYF.

The rearrangement uses TRBV28 and TRBJ2-5, with 11 bases fitting TRBD1. CDR3 length equals 15 residues. Germline trimming cut 4 bases from V and 7 bases from J; bases unmatched to any gene: 8. Germline assignment: CDR1 MDHEN and CDR2 SYDVKM. The CDR3 reads CASSSRDRGTATQYF. CDR3 DNA sequence: TGTGCCAGCAGTTCCCGGGACAGGGGGACGGCGACCCAGTACTTC.

The V and J genes are TRBV19 and TRBJ2-1; TRBD2 matches 7 bases. Germline assignment: CDR1 LNHDA and CDR2 SQIVND (reference sequence). V shed 6 bases and J 4 bases; nucleotides not matched to a gene: 9. There are 15 residues in the CDR3. The CDR3 region has the DNA TGTGCCAGTAGAGTAAAGCGGGATCATTACAATGAGCAGTTCTTC. Encoded protein: CASRVKRDHYNEQFF.